Reported below is one T cell receptor (beta chain). This sample was included in a study of PD-L1 blockade in urothelial cancer. Study as a whole: About 90% of the 29 patients were men with bladder-origin urothelial cancer. Patients' histories included 0 to 3 prior chemotherapy regimens. Each blood sample yielded a median of about 150,000 T cells.

After removal of 2 bases from V and 3 bases from J, the junction contained 1 base not matched to a gene. This CDR3 has 14 amino acids. Data came from immunoSEQ multiplex PCR; TCRdb stores just in-frame clones and leaves some out. The sample records about 74,000 clones, approximately 80% being singletons. The source is a man in his 70s with urothelial cancer. The specimen was PBMCs, collected around atezolizumab (anti-PD-L1) treatment. The chain uses TRBV23-1 and TRBJ1-5; 7 bases match TRBD1. TRBV23-1 qualifies as an ORF whose function is uncertain. CDR3 protein: CASSQGTVNQPQHF. DNA of the CDR3: TGCGCCAGCAGTCAAGGGACAGTCAATCAGCCCCAGCATTTT.